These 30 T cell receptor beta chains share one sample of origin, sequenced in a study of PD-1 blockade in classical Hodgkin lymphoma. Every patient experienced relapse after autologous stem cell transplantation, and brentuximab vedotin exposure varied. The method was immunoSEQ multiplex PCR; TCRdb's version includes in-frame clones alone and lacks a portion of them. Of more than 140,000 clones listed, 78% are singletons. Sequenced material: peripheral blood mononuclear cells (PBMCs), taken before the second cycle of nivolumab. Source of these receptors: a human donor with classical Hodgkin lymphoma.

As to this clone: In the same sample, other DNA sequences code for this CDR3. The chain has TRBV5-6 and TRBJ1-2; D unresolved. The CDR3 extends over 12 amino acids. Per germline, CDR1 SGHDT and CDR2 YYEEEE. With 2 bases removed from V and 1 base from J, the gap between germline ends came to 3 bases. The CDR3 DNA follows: TGTGCCAGCAGCTTTGGTAACTATGGCTACACCTTC. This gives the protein CASSFGNYGYTF. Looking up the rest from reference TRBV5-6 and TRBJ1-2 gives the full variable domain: DAGVTQSPTHLIKTRGQQVTLRCSPKSGHDTVSWYQQALGQGPQFIFQYYEEEERQRGNFPDRFSGHQFPNYSSELNVNALLLGDSALYLCASSFGNYGYTFGSGTRLTVV.

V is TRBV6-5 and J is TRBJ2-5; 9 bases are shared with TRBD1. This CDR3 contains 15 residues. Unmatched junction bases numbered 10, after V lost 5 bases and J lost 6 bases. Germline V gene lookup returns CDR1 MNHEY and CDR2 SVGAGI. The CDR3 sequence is CASSAAGTGSQTQYF. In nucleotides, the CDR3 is TGTGCCAGCAGTGCGGCCGGGACAGGGAGTCAGACCCAGTACTTC.

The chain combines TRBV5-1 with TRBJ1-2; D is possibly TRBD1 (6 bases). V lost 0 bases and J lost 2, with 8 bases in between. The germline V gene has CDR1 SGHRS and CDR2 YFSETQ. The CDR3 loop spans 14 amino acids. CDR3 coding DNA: TGCGCCAGCAGCTTGGGACAGGAGAACTATGGCTACACCTTC. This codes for CASSLGQENYGYTF.

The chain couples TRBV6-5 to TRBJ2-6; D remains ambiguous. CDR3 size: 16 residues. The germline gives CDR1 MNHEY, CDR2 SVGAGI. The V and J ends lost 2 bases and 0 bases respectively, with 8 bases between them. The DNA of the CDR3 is TGTGCCAGCAGTTACCCCCCAAGCTCTGGGGCCAACGTCCTGACTTTC. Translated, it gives CASSYPPSSGANVLTF.

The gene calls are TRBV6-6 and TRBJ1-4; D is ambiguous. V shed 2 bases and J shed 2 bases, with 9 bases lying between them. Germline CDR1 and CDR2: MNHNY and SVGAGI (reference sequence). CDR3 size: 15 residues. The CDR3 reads CASSYGDSTNEKLFF. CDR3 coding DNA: TGTGCCAGCAGTTACGGGGATTCCACTAATGAAAAACTGTTTTTT.

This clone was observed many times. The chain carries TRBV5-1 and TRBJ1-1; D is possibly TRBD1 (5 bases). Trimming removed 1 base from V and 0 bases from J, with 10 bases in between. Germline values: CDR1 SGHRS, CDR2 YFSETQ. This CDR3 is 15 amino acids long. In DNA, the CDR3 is TGCGCCAGCAGCTTGTCGGCAGGGCTGAACACTGAAGCTTTCTTT. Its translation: CASSLSAGLNTEAFF.

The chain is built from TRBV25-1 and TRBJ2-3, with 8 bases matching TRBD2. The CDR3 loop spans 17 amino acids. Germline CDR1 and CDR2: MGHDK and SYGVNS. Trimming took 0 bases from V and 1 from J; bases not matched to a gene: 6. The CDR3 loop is CASSEYSGRVRTDTQYF. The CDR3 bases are TGTGCCAGCAGTGAATACAGCGGGAGAGTGCGCACAGATACGCAGTATTTT.

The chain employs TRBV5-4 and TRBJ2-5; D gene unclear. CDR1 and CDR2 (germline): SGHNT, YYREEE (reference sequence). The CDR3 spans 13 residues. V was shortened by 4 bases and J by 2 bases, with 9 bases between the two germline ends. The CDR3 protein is CASSPRAQETQYF. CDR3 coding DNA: TGTGCCAGCAGCCCAAGGGCTCAAGAGACCCAGTACTTC. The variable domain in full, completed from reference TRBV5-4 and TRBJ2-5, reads ETGVTQSPTHLIKTRGQQVTLRCSSQSGHNTVSWYQQALGQGPQFIFQYYREEENGRGNFPPRFSGLQFPNYSSELNVNALELDDSALYLCASSPRAQETQYFGPGTRLLVL.

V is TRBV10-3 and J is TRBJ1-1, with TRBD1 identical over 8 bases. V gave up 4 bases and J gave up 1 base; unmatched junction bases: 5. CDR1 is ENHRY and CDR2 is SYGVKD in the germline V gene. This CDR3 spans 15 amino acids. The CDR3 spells CAISATDRGNTEAFF. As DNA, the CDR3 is TGTGCCATCAGTGCGACAGACAGGGGGAACACTGAAGCTTTCTTT.

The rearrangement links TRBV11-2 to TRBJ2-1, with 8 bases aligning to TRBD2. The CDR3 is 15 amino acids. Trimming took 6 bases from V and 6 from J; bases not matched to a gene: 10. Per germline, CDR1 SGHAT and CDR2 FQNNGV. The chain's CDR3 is CASRKPGLDSNEQFF. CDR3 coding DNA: TGTGCCAGCAGAAAACCGGGACTAGATTCCAATGAGCAGTTCTTC.

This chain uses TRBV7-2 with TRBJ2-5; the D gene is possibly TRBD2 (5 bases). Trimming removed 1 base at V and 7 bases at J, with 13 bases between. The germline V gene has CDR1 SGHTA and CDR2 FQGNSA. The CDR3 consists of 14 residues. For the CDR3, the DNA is TGTGCCAGCAGCTTAGGAAGCGGCGGTAGGACCCAGTACTTC. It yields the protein CASSLGSGGRTQYF.

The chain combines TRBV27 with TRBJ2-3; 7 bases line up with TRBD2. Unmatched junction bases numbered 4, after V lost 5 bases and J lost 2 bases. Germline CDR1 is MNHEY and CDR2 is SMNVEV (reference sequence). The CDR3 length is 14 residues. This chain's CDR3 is CASSRAGITDTQYF. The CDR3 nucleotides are TGTGCCAGCAGTAGAGCGGGAATCACAGATACGCAGTATTTT.

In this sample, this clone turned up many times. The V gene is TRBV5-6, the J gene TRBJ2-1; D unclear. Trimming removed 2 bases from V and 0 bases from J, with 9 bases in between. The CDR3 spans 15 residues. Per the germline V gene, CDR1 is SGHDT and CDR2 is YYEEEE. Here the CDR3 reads CASSLTPISYNEQFF. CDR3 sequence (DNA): TGTGCCAGCAGCTTAACCCCAATCTCCTACAATGAGCAGTTCTTC.

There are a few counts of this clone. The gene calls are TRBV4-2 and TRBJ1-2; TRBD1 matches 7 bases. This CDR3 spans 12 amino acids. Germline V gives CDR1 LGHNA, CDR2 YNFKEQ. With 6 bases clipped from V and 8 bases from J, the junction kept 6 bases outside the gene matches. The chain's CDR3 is CASSWRTGGYTF. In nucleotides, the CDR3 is TGTGCCAGCAGTTGGAGGACAGGCGGCTACACCTTC.

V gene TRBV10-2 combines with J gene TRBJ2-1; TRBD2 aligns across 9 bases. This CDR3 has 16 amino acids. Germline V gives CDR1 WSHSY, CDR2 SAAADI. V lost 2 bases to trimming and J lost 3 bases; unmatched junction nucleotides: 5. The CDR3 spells CASSEAGTSSYNEQFF. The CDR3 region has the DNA TGCGCCAGCAGTGAGGCCGGGACTAGCAGCTACAATGAGCAGTTCTTC.

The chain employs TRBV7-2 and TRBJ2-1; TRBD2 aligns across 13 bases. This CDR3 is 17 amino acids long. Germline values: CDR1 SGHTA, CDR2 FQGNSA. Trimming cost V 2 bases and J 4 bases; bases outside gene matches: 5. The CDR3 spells CASSLPGTSGIYNEQFF. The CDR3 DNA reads TGTGCCAGCAGCTTACCGGGGACTAGCGGGATATACAATGAGCAGTTCTTC.

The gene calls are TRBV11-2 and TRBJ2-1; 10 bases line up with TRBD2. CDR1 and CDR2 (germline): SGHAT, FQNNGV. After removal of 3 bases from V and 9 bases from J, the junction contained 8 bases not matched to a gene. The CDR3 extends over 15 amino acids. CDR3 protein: CASSLWTSGRGEQFF. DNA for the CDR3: TGTGCCAGCAGCTTGTGGACTAGCGGCAGGGGTGAGCAGTTCTTC. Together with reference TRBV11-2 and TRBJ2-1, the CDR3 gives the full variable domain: EAGVAQSPRYKIIEKRQSVAFWCNPISGHATLYWYQQILGQGPKLLIQFQNNGVVDDSQLPKDRFSAERLKGVDSTLKIQPAKLEDSAVYLCASSLWTSGRGEQFFGPGTRLTVL.

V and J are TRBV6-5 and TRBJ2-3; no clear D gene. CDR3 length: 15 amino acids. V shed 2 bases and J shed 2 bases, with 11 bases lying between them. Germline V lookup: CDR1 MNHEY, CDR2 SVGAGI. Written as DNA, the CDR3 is TGTGCCAGCAGTTACCAGGCAAGATTCACAGATACGCAGTATTTT. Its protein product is CASSYQARFTDTQYF.

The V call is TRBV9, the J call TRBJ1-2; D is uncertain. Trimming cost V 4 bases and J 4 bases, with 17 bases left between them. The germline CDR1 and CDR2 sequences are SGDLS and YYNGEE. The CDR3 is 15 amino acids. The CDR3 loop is CASSPSPEASYGYTF. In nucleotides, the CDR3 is TGTGCCAGCAGCCCGAGTCCCGAGGCTAGCTATGGCTACACCTTC.

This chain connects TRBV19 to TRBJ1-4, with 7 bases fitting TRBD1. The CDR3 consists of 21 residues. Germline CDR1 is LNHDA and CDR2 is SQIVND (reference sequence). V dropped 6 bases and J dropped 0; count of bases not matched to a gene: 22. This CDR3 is CASSTRRRGRGTYATNEKLFF. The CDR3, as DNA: TGTGCCAGTAGCACCCGAAGACGAGGCAGGGGGACCTATGCAACTAATGAAAAACTGTTTTTT.

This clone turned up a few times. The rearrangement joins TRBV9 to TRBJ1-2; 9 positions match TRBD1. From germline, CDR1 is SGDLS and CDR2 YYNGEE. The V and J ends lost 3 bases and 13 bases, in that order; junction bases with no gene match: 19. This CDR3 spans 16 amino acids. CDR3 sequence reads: CASSAGTGQGTRPLTF. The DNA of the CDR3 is TGTGCCAGCAGCGCAGGCACTGGACAGGGGACTCGTCCACTCACCTTC.

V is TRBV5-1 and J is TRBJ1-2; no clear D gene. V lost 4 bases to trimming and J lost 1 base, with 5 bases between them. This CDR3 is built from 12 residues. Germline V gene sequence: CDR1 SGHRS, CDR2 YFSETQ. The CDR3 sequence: CASSNNNYGYTF. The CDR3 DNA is TGCGCCAGCAGCAACAATAACTATGGCTACACCTTC.

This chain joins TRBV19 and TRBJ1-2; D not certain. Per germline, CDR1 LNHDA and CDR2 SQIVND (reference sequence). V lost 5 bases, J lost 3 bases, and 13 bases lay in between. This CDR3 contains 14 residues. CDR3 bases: TGTGCCAGTAGTCCACTGGACCAGGACTATGGCTACACCTTC. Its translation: CASSPLDQDYGYTF.

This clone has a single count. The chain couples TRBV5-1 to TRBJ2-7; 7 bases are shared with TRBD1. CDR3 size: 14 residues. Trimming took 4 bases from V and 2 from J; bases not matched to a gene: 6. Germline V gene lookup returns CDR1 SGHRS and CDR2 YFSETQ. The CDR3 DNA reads TGCGCCAGCAGCGTGCGACAGGGCGCCTACGAGCAGTACTTC. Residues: CASSVRQGAYEQYF.

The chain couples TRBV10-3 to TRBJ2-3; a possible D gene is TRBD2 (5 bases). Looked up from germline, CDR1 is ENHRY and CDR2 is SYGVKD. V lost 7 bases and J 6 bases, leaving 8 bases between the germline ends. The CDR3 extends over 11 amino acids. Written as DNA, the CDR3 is TGTGCCATCACCACGGGGGATACGCAGTATTTT. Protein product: CAITTGDTQYF.

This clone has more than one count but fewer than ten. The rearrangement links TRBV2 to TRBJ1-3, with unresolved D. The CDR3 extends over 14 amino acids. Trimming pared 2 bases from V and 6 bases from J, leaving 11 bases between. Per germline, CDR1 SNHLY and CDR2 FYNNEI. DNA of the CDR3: TGTGCCAGCAGTGAAAGGCGTAGCGAAAACACCATATATTTT. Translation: CASSERRSENTIYF.

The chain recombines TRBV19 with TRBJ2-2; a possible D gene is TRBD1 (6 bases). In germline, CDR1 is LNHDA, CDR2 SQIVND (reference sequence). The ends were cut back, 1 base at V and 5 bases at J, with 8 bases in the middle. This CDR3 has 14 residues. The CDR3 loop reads CASSIVQGTGELFF. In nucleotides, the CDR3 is TGTGCCAGTAGTATAGTCCAGGGGACCGGGGAGCTGTTTTTT.

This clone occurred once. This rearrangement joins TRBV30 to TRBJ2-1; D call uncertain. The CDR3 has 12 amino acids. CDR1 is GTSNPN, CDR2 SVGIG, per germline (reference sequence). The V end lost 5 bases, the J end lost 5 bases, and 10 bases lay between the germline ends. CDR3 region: CAWAVGHNEQFF. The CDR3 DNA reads TGTGCCTGGGCGGTCGGTCACAATGAGCAGTTCTTC.

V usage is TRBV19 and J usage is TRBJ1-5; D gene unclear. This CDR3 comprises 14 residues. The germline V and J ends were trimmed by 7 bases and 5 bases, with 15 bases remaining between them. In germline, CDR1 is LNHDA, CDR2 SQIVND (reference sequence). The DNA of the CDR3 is TGTGCCAGTACGCAGCTAAGAGGGTATCAGCCCCAGCATTTT. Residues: CASTQLRGYQPQHF.

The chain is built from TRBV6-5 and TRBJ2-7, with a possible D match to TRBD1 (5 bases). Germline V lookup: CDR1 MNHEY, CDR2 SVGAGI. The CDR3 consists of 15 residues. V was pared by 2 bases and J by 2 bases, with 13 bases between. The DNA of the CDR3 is TGTGCCAGCAGTTACCTTACAGGCTTCACCTACGAGCAGTACTTC. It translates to CASSYLTGFTYEQYF.